This T cell receptor beta chain was obtained from a study of T cell changes during pregnancy in multiple sclerosis (dated by TCRdb to between 2019 and 2020). With regard to the full study: The study looked at changes in the T cell repertoire across pregnancy in women with multiple sclerosis.

This clone was detected only once. It has no known antigen specificity. No much larger clonotype is one base removed from it; base qualities were not supplied. From cysteine to phenylalanine, the CDR3 is 14 amino acids long. Only the CDR3 DNA is retained, 42 bases long and in frame from the first base. Trimming costs V 5 bases and J 5 bases, and their ends lie 15 bases apart. CDR1 and CDR2, per the germline V gene, are SGDLS and YYNGEE. Libraries were made using the immunoSEQ multiplex PCR assay. TCRdb provides this immuneACCESS table in a form limited to in-frame rearrangements. Some clones are lacking; in checked studies, under half of them reflect an unresolved V gene, and why the rest are absent is not known. In this sample the table shows 100,000 or so clones, about 93% of which occur a single time. Approximately 1.7% of the sample is in the top ten clones.

The rearranged chain carries TRBV9 and TRBJ2-3, with the D gene call left open. The specimen comprised peripheral blood, sampled after pregnancy. The source is a female donor in good health, enrolled as a control in a pregnancy study. The CDR3 reads CASRPINARDTQYF. The nucleotides are TGTGCCAGCAGACCTATAAACGCTAGAGATACGCAGTATTTT.